This record concerns one T cell receptor beta chain sequence. Its antigen is as yet unknown. This entry belongs to a study of radiotherapy plus CTLA-4 blockade in lung cancer. The method was immunoSEQ multiplex PCR; TCRdb's version includes in-frame clones alone and lacks a portion of them. The table includes 60,000 or so clones, about three quarters detected once. Lung cancer patients with chemo-refractory metastatic non-small-cell disease were given focal radiation plus CTLA-4 blockade with ipilimumab. Points from the study as a whole: Tumor-origin TCR clones grew in blood after radiotherapy plus ipilimumab.

This TCR was sampled from a human donor with non-small cell lung cancer who had a partial response to radiotherapy plus ipilimumab. This material consisted of peripheral blood, taken from a patient treated with radiotherapy plus ipilimumab.

As DNA, the CDR3 is TGTGCCATCAGGAACGGGGAGAACACTGAAGCTTTCTTT. This gives the protein CAIRNGENTEAFF. The chain links TRBV10-3 to TRBJ1-1, with D unclear. The V gene's germline CDR1 is ENHRY and CDR2 SYGVKD. This CDR3 spans 13 amino acids. Between the trimmed V and J ends, which lost 6 bases and 1 base, there was a span of 9 bases.